This T cell receptor beta chain was captured by sequencing in a study of blood T cell repertoires in COVID-19. For the study at large: Acute and convalescent COVID-19 samples came from the United States, Italy and Spain. Sources were T cells, B-cell-depleted T cells, or PBMCs; the material itself was cDNA or gDNA.

Original handling: Amplified reference gene primers provided the basis for estimating nucleated cell counts. Assay used: immunoSEQ multiplex PCR; TCRdb lists only in-frame clones, some missing. The V and J calls and clone size come from that table; D and trimming were worked out from the DNA. The repertoire consists of approximately 230,000 clones, with approximately 80% occurring once and the leading ten covering 15% to 20%. V shed 1 base and J 0 bases; nucleotides not matched to a gene: 11. The CDR3 totals 19 residues. CDR1 SGHTA and CDR2 FQGNSA come from the germline V gene. This chain links TRBV7-2 with TRBJ1-1, with 10 bases aligning to TRBD1. Material for sequencing was peripheral blood. The clonotype originates from a young man with active or convalescent COVID-19. This CDR3 reads CASSLEGGQGSSLNTEAFF. DNA of the CDR3: TGTGCCAGCAGCTTAGAGGGGGGACAGGGGAGTTCTCTGAACACTGAAGCTTTCTTT.